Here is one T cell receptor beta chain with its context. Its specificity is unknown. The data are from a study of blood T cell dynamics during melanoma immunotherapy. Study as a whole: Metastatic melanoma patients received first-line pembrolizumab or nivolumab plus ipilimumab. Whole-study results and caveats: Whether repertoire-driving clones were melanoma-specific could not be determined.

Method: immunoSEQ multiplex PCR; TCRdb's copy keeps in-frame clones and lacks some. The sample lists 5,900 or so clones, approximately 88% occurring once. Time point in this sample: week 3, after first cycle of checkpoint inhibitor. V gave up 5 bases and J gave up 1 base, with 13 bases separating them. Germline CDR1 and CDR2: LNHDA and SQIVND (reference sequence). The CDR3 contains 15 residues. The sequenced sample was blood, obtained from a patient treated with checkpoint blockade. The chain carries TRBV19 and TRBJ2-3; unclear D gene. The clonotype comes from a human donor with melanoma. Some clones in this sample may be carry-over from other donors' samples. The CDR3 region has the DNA TGTGCCAGTAGTGCCATACTACCAGGCACAGATACGCAGTATTTT. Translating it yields CASSAILPGTDTQYF.